The next 22 T cell receptor beta chains were all read from a single sample in a study of T cells in Graves' hyperthyroidism and ophthalmopathy (dated by TCRdb to between 2019 and 2020). The library relied on multiplex PCR. These reads were obtained on an Illumina HiSeq 2000. The TCR beta CDR3 regions were amplified from RNA transcripts. The first round of RT-PCR for the TCR CDR3 was performed with the HTBI primer set and the Qiagen OneStep RT-PCR kit. The raw public data were reprocessed by TCRdb itself: fastp quality trimming at Q25, MiXCR clonotype calling, in-frame beta chains only. Under each unique CDR3 protein, matching rows form one entry showing the most common genes and DNA. The sample table records about 480,000 distinct CDR3 sequences; approximately 22% of these occur just once. The top ten clones comprise around 47% of the sample. Sequences were obtained from blood. These receptors were taken from a woman in her seventies with Graves' ophthalmopathy.

This clonotype was seen at least ten times. This chain connects TRBV12-3 or TRBV12-4 to TRBJ1-5, with D perhaps TRBD1 (5 bases). Deletions cut 10 bases from V and 5 bases from J, with 18 bases between. The CDR3 sequence is 14 residues long. In DNA form, the CDR3 reads TGTGCCACAAGGGGAGGGTTTAGGGATCAGCCCCAGCATTTT. Encoded protein: CATRGGFRDQPQHF.

This clonotype has at least ten counts. The chain recombines TRBV10-3 with TRBJ2-5; tentatively, D is TRBD1 (6 bases). The V end was cut by 3 bases, the J end by 0 bases, with 17 bases between. The CDR3 covers 17 residues. Germline V CDR1 and CDR2: ENHRY, SYGVKD. The CDR3 protein is CAISDMGHRAYQETQYF. The CDR3 nucleotides read TGTGCCATCAGTGATATGGGACATCGAGCGTACCAAGAGACCCAGTACTTC.

This clonotype was observed many times. This sequence joins TRBV12-5 and TRBJ1-1; no clear D gene. Trimming shortened V by 7 bases and J by 3 bases, and 9 bases separated the two germline ends. The CDR3 runs 12 residues. The germline gives CDR1 LGHNT, CDR2 FRNRAP. CDR3 sequence: CASEGSYTEAFF. The CDR3 DNA reads as TGTGCTAGTGAGGGAAGTTACACTGAAGCTTTCTTT.

This clonotype has only a few counts. V is TRBV20-1 and J is TRBJ2-1; TRBD2 matches at 9 bases. V shed 8 bases, J shed 7 bases, and the junction held 9 bases outside the gene matches. Germline V lookup: CDR1 DFQATT, CDR2 SNEGSKA (reference sequence). The CDR3 consists of 13 residues. CDR3 in DNA: TGCAGTAAGCCCGATAGCGGGAGTAATGAGCAGTTCTTC. It encodes CSKPDSGSNEQFF.

The V and J genes are TRBV5-4 and TRBJ1-1, with D maybe TRBD1 (5 bases). CDR1 and CDR2 (germline): SGHNT, YYREEE (reference sequence). CDR3 size: 14 residues. V was trimmed by 7 bases and J by 1 base, leaving 14 bases between them. CDR3 sequence reads: CASARQNSNTEAFF. The DNA for the CDR3 is TGTGCCAGCGCCAGACAGAATTCGAACACTGAAGCTTTCTTT. Full variable domain (remainder filled in from reference TRBV5-4 and TRBJ1-1): ETGVTQSPTHLIKTRGQQVTLRCSSQSGHNTVSWYQQALGQGPQFIFQYYREEENGRGNFPPRFSGLQFPNYSSELNVNALELDDSALYLCASARQNSNTEAFFGQGTRLTVV.

The chain links TRBV11-3 to TRBJ2-1; 14 bases line up with TRBD2. The germline V gene encodes CDR1 SGHNT and CDR2 YENEEA. J lost 10 bases, V lost 5 bases, and 10 bases had no gene match. The CDR3 loop spans 16 amino acids. The CDR3: CASSPRLAGGPGEQFF. The DNA for the CDR3 is TGTGCCAGCAGCCCCCGACTAGCGGGAGGGCCAGGCGAGCAGTTCTTC. The whole variable domain, remainder taken from reference TRBV11-3 and TRBJ2-1, is EAGVVQSPRYKIIEKKQPVAFWCNPISGHNTLYWYLQNLGQGPELLIRYENEEAVDDSQLPKDRFSAERLKGVDSTLKIQPAELGDSAVYLCASSPRLAGGPGEQFFGPGTRLTVL.

The CDR3 protein is CASSPEGRTSSYEQYF. In nucleotides, the CDR3 is TGTGCCAGCTCACCAGAAGGACGGACCAGCTCCTACGAGCAGTACTTC. The gene calls are TRBV18 and TRBJ2-7, with D uncertain. CDR1 is KGHSH and CDR2 is LQKENI in the germline V gene. V was cut by 2 bases and J by 0 bases, with 14 bases left in between. The CDR3 spans 16 residues.

The chain combines TRBV20-1 with TRBJ2-3; D is unresolved. Trimming stripped 3 bases from V and 5 bases from J, with 6 bases between. The germline V gene encodes CDR1 DFQATT and CDR2 SNEGSKA (reference sequence). This CDR3 has 11 residues. CDR3 sequence: CSARDGDTQYF. The CDR3 DNA sequence: TGCAGTGCTAGGGACGGAGATACGCAGTATTTT.

This chain links TRBV11-2 with TRBJ2-1, with 9 bases aligning to TRBD2. Trimming removed 5 bases from V and 0 bases from J; junction bases left unmatched: 17. The germline CDR1 and CDR2 sequences are SGHAT and FQNNGV. CDR3 size: 20 residues. The CDR3 sequence is CASSVGTSRYFNPSYNEQFF. DNA of the CDR3: TGTGCCAGCAGCGTCGGGACTAGCCGATACTTTAACCCCTCCTACAATGAGCAGTTCTTC.

This clonotype has ten or more counts. V gene TRBV7-9 combines with J gene TRBJ2-1; tentatively, D is TRBD1 or TRBD2 (5 bases each). The CDR3 has 14 amino acids. Germline V gives CDR1 SEHNR, CDR2 FQNEAQ (reference sequence). The V gene lost 3 bases and the J gene lost 6 bases, with 12 bases spanning the gap. The CDR3 nucleotides are TGTGCCAGCAGCTTGTCGGGGCTTGCCAATGAGCAGTTCTTC. This codes for CASSLSGLANEQFF.

The chain couples TRBV30 to TRBJ2-1; the D is unclear. The CDR3 runs 11 residues. Germline V CDR1 and CDR2: GTSNPN, SVGIG (reference sequence). V lost 5 bases, J lost 10 bases, and 12 bases lay in between. The CDR3 region has the DNA TGTGCCTGGTCCGGACGTAGCGAGCAGTTCTTC. Amino acid sequence: CAWSGRSEQFF.

The V call is TRBV5-4, the J call TRBJ2-7; D unclear. The V end lost 4 bases, the J end lost 5 bases, and 13 bases lay between the germline ends. This CDR3 is 13 amino acids long. The germline gives CDR1 SGHNT, CDR2 YYREEE (reference sequence). The CDR3 region is CASSAAHSDEQYF. In nucleotides, the CDR3 is TGTGCCAGCAGCGCGGCGCACAGTGACGAGCAGTACTTC.

The sample holds a few counts of this clonotype. V is TRBV3-1 and J is TRBJ1-6; D call uncertain. The CDR3 extends over 14 amino acids. V gave up 1 base and J gave up 9 bases, with 10 bases separating them. Germline V lookup: CDR1 LGHDT, CDR2 YNNKEL (reference sequence). CDR3: CASSQVGDTSPLHF. CDR3 nucleotides: TGTGCCAGCAGCCAAGTAGGCGACACTTCACCCCTCCACTTT. Together with reference TRBV3-1 and TRBJ1-6, the CDR3 gives the full variable domain: DTAVSQTPKYLVTQMGNDKSIKCEQNLGHDTMYWYKQDSKKFLKIMFSYNNKELIINETVPNRFSPKSPDKAHLNLHINSLELGDSAVYFCASSQVGDTSPLHFGNGTRLTVT.

The chain joins TRBV7-3 to TRBJ2-3, with 9 nucleotides matching TRBD2. The CDR3 has 17 residues. Trimming removed 5 bases from V and 1 base from J; junction bases left unmatched: 10. CDR1 and CDR2 from the germline V gene are SGHTA and FQGTGA. Here the CDR3 reads CASSLAGRGRGTDTQYF. In DNA, the CDR3 is TGTGCCAGCAGCCTCGCGGGGCGCGGGAGGGGCACAGATACGCAGTATTTT.

The rearrangement uses TRBV5-1 and TRBJ2-2, with TRBD2 matching over 8 bases. V shed 0 bases, J shed 4 bases, and the junction held 5 bases outside the gene matches. Germline CDR1 is SGHRS and CDR2 is YFSETQ. The CDR3 runs 16 residues. CDR3 sequence reads: CASSLALAGGTGELFF. The CDR3 DNA follows: TGCGCCAGCAGCTTGGCGCTAGCGGGCGGCACCGGGGAGCTGTTTTTT.

This clonotype has more than one count but fewer than ten. This chain joins TRBV24-1 and TRBJ1-2, with D perhaps TRBD1 (5 bases). CDR1 is KGHDR, CDR2 SFDVKD, per germline. The CDR3 runs 15 residues. Trimming took off 11 bases at V and 3 bases at J, with 21 bases between the two ends. CDR3 region: CASTRKGWDDYGYTF. The CDR3 coding sequence is TGTGCCAGCACCCGGAAAGGGTGGGACGACTATGGCTACACCTTC.

The chain has TRBV5-1 and TRBJ1-1, with D tentatively TRBD1 (6 bases). The CDR3 sequence is 12 residues long. The germline gives CDR1 SGHRS, CDR2 YFSETQ. V shed 5 bases and J shed 5 bases, with 10 bases lying between them. The CDR3 here is CASRGGGTEAFF. The CDR3 nucleotides read TGCGCCAGCAGGGGAGGGGGGACTGAAGCTTTCTTT.

V gene TRBV19 combines with J gene TRBJ2-3; TRBD2 matches 9 bases. This CDR3 is built from 16 residues. Germline V CDR1 and CDR2: LNHDA, SQIVND (reference sequence). Trimming took 4 bases from V and 1 from J; bases not matched to a gene: 6. CDR3 DNA: TGTGCCAGTAGTAGCGGGAGGGCCGTGGGCACAGATACGCAGTATTTT. Protein sequence: CASSSGRAVGTDTQYF.

This clonotype was observed once. This chain joins TRBV7-9 and TRBJ2-3; TRBD1 matches 9 bases. V was pared by 1 base and J by 14 bases, with 10 bases of the junction left unmatched. Looked up from germline, CDR1 is SEHNR and CDR2 is FQNEAQ (reference sequence). The CDR3 runs 14 residues. The CDR3 here is CASSLGPTGGSWYF. The CDR3 DNA is TGTGCCAGCAGCTTAGGCCCGACAGGGGGATCTTGGTATTTT. Filled out from reference TRBV7-9 and TRBJ2-3, the complete variable domain reads DTGVSQNPRHKITKRGQNVTFRCDPISEHNRLYWYRQTLGQGPEFLTYFQNEAQLEKSRLLSDRFSAERPKGSFSTLEIQRTEQGDSAMYLCASSLGPTGGSWYFGPGTRLTVL.

This clonotype was observed at least ten times. This chain joins TRBV7-2 and TRBJ2-2, with 13 bases identical to TRBD2. The CDR3 has 17 residues. V lost 1 base, J lost 5 bases, and 4 bases stayed unmatched. Germline V gene sequence: CDR1 SGHTA, CDR2 FQGNSA. The CDR3 DNA is TGTGCCAGCAGCTTAGATAGGGGACTAGCGGGGACCGGGGAGCTGTTTTTT. Protein sequence: CASSLDRGLAGTGELFF.

V is TRBV29-1 and J is TRBJ1-5; possible D gene TRBD1, 6 bases. Germline V gene sequence: CDR1 SQVTM, CDR2 ANQGSEA. This CDR3 is 12 amino acids long. V was trimmed by 4 bases and J by 2 bases, leaving 6 bases between them. The chain's CDR3 is CSVGQGNQPQHF. CDR3 nucleotides: TGCAGCGTTGGACAGGGCAATCAGCCCCAGCATTTT. Looking up the rest from reference TRBV29-1 and TRBJ1-5 gives the full variable domain: SAVISQKPSRDICQRGTSLTIQCQVDSQVTMMFWYRQQPGQSLTLIATANQGSEATYESGFVIDKFPISRPNLTFSTLTVSNMSPEDSSIYLCSVGQGNQPQHFGDGTRLSIL.

CDR3 nucleotide sequence: TGTGCCAGCAGTGAGTGGGGCTCACACGGGGAGCTGTTTTTT. It is translated as CASSEWGSHGELFF. This sequence joins TRBV6-1 and TRBJ2-2, with D maybe TRBD1 (5 bases). The CDR3 is 14 amino acids. V was pared by 3 bases and J by 7 bases, with 12 bases between. Per the germline V gene, CDR1 is MNHNS and CDR2 is SASEGT.